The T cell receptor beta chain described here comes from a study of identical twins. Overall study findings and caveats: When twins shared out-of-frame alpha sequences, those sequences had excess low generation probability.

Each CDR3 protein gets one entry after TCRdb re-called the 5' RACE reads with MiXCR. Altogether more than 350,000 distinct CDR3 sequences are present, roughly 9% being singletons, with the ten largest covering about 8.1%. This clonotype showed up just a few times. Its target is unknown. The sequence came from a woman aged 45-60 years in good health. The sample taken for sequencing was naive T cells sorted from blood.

The CDR3 here is CASPLWGFVDEQFF. The CDR3 coding sequence is TGTGCCAGCCCTCTCTGGGGATTCGTCGATGAGCAGTTCTTC. The chain couples TRBV3-1 to TRBJ2-1; D remains unclear. The V end lost 8 bases, the J end lost 8 bases, and 19 bases lay between the germline ends. Germline CDR1 is LGHDT and CDR2 is YNNKEL (reference sequence). CDR3 length equals 14 residues.